These T cell receptor beta chains were read from a single sample in a study of T cells after yellow fever vaccination. Each CDR3 protein is one row after TCRdb ran MiXCR on the 5' RACE reads. The sample lists 300,000 to 350,000 distinct CDR3 sequences, about 4.5% occurring once. Sequences were derived from PBMCs, sampled 15 days after the yellow fever booster vaccination. The origin of the receptors is a man aged 18 to 35 who received the YFV17D yellow fever vaccine. Each CDR3 is given with its conserved first and last residue. The order of the fields is clone size, CDR3 length, D gene, J gene, V gene, CDR3 DNA, CDR3 protein. D genes are given only for firm matches. Clone size is given for some rows only: seen once, a few or many times, or a class if the clone is expanded.

clone size: NA; CDR3 length: 15; D gene: NA; J gene: TRBJ1-2; V gene: TRBV7-2; CDR3 DNA: TGTGCCAGCAGCTTAAGGACTCAGGGCAACTATGGCTACACCTTC; CDR3 protein: CASSLRTQGNYGYTF
clone size: NA; CDR3 length: 15; D gene: TRBD1; J gene: TRBJ1-2; V gene: TRBV5-4; CDR3 DNA: TGTGCCAGCAGCCCCCGGGACAGGGGGCAAGTTGGCTACACCTTC; CDR3 protein: CASSPRDRGQVGYTF
clone size: NA; CDR3 length: 14; D gene: TRBD1; J gene: TRBJ1-2; V gene: TRBV20-1; CDR3 DNA: TGCAGTGCTGTTTCGGGACAGGGGTTTCGTGGCTACACCTTC; CDR3 protein: CSAVSGQGFRGYTF
clone size: few; CDR3 length: 16; D gene: NA; J gene: TRBJ2-3; V gene: TRBV5-1; CDR3 DNA: TGCGCCAGCAGCTTGGCAGCGGCTACTAGCACAGATACGCAGTATTTT; CDR3 protein: CASSLAAATSTDTQYF
clone size: NA; CDR3 length: 13; D gene: NA; J gene: TRBJ1-1; V gene: TRBV12-3/TRBV12-4; CDR3 DNA: TGTGCCAGCAGTTCAGTCCAGGGCACTGTAGCTTTCTTT; CDR3 protein: CASSSVQGTVAFF
clone size: many; CDR3 length: 13; D gene: NA; J gene: TRBJ2-7; V gene: TRBV5-1; CDR3 DNA: TGCGCCAGCAGCTTACAGGGCCCCTACGAGCAGTACTTC; CDR3 protein: CASSLQGPYEQYF
clone size: few; CDR3 length: 15; D gene: NA; J gene: TRBJ2-5; V gene: TRBV2; CDR3 DNA: TGTGCCAGCAGTTTAGACCGTTGGGGGCTGGAGACCCAGTACTTC; CDR3 protein: CASSLDRWGLETQYF
clone size: NA; CDR3 length: 14; D gene: TRBD2; J gene: TRBJ2-5; V gene: TRBV7-2; CDR3 DNA: TGTGCCAGCAGCCCGGACGGGGGGAAAGAGACCCAGTACTTC; CDR3 protein: CASSPDGGKETQYF
clone size: many; CDR3 length: 15; D gene: NA; J gene: TRBJ1-2; V gene: TRBV12-3/TRBV12-4; CDR3 DNA: TGTGCCAGCAGCCACCAGGACGGACCATTCTATGGCTACACCTTC; CDR3 protein: CASSHQDGPFYGYTF
clone size: many; CDR3 length: 12; D gene: NA; J gene: TRBJ2-5; V gene: TRBV24-1; CDR3 DNA: TGTGCCACCAGTGTACCCGGGGAGACCCAGTACTTC; CDR3 protein: CATSVPGETQYF
clone size: few; CDR3 length: 14; D gene: NA; J gene: TRBJ2-5; V gene: TRBV7-9; CDR3 DNA: TGTGCCAGCAGCGGCGGGGTTAGAATCGAAACCCAGTACTTC; CDR3 protein: CASSGGVRIETQYF
clone size: many; CDR3 length: 15; D gene: NA; J gene: TRBJ2-7; V gene: TRBV5-1; CDR3 DNA: TGCGCCAGCAGCCAAGGACGGGGGGCCGCATACGAGCAGTACTTC; CDR3 protein: CASSQGRGAAYEQYF
clone size: many; CDR3 length: 18; D gene: TRBD2; J gene: TRBJ2-1; V gene: TRBV20-1; CDR3 DNA: TGCAGTGCTAGAGGGGCTAGCGGGGGGTCAAGCTCCTACAATGAGCAGTTCTTC; CDR3 protein: CSARGASGGSSSYNEQFF
clone size: few; CDR3 length: 15; D gene: NA; J gene: TRBJ2-3; V gene: TRBV6-5; CDR3 DNA: TGTGCCAGCAGTCCGAGGGGTTCGGGAATGGGTACGCAGTATTTT; CDR3 protein: CASSPRGSGMGTQYF
clone size: many; CDR3 length: 13; D gene: NA; J gene: TRBJ1-1; V gene: TRBV6-2/TRBV6-3; CDR3 DNA: TGTGCCAGCTGGAGGGGCGGGAACACTGAAGCTTTCTTT; CDR3 protein: CASWRGGNTEAFF
clone size: many; CDR3 length: 14; D gene: NA; J gene: TRBJ1-5; V gene: TRBV15; CDR3 DNA: TGTGCCACCAGCAGCACCAGGGGAAATCAGCCCCAGCATTTT; CDR3 protein: CATSSTRGNQPQHF
clone size: few; CDR3 length: 16; D gene: NA; J gene: TRBJ1-2; V gene: TRBV7-2; CDR3 DNA: TGTGCCGACGAGAGAATGGGGGACGGTGGTAGCTATGGCTACACCTTC; CDR3 protein: CADERMGDGGSYGYTF
clone size: NA; CDR3 length: 15; D gene: NA; J gene: TRBJ2-3; V gene: TRBV15; CDR3 DNA: TGTGCCACCAGCAGAGAAGGGGGGAATGGGGATACGCAGTATTTT; CDR3 protein: CATSREGGNGDTQYF
clone size: many; CDR3 length: 17; D gene: TRBD2; J gene: TRBJ2-2; V gene: TRBV7-2; CDR3 DNA: TGTGCCAGCAGCTTAGCGCGGCTAGCGGATAGGACCGGGGAGCTGTTTTTT; CDR3 protein: CASSLARLADRTGELFF
clone size: many; CDR3 length: 14; D gene: NA; J gene: TRBJ1-4; V gene: TRBV7-9; CDR3 DNA: TGTGCCAGCAGCTTCACGTTCCCTAATGAAAAACTGTTTTTT; CDR3 protein: CASSFTFPNEKLFF
clone size: few; CDR3 length: 14; D gene: NA; J gene: TRBJ1-6; V gene: TRBV25-1; CDR3 DNA: TGTGCCAGCAGTTTAACCGACGGAGACTCACCCCTCCACTTT; CDR3 protein: CASSLTDGDSPLHF
clone size: NA; CDR3 length: 16; D gene: TRBD2; J gene: TRBJ2-5; V gene: TRBV4-3; CDR3 DNA: TGCGCCAGCAGCCAAGTTAGCGGGGGCCTCCAAGAGACCCAGTACTTC; CDR3 protein: CASSQVSGGLQETQYF
clone size: NA; CDR3 length: 13; D gene: NA; J gene: TRBJ2-5; V gene: TRBV11-2; CDR3 DNA: TGTGCCAGAAGCTTAGGCAGGGAAGAGACCCAGTACTTC; CDR3 protein: CARSLGREETQYF
clone size: few; CDR3 length: 16; D gene: TRBD2; J gene: TRBJ2-5; V gene: TRBV7-2; CDR3 DNA: TGTGCCAGCAGGTTGAATAGCGGGGGGGTGATAGAGACCCAGTACTTC; CDR3 protein: CASRLNSGGVIETQYF
clone size: few; CDR3 length: 15; D gene: NA; J gene: TRBJ1-5; V gene: TRBV28; CDR3 DNA: TGTGCCAGCAGTTACCCCCACAGTTACAATCAGCCCCAGCATTTT; CDR3 protein: CASSYPHSYNQPQHF
clone size: many; CDR3 length: 13; D gene: NA; J gene: TRBJ2-2; V gene: TRBV29-1; CDR3 DNA: TGCAGCGTTGTTCTGGGGACGGCCGGGGAGCTGTTTTTT; CDR3 protein: CSVVLGTAGELFF
clone size: many; CDR3 length: 15; D gene: NA; J gene: TRBJ1-6; V gene: TRBV28; CDR3 DNA: TGTGCCAGCAGCCCAGAGCCCGGGGGAGCTTCACCCCTCCACTTT; CDR3 protein: CASSPEPGGASPLHF
clone size: many; CDR3 length: 13; D gene: NA; J gene: TRBJ1-2; V gene: TRBV28; CDR3 DNA: TGTGCCAGCAGTTTTGCACAGTCTTATGGCTACACCTTC; CDR3 protein: CASSFAQSYGYTF
clone size: many; CDR3 length: 15; D gene: NA; J gene: TRBJ2-7; V gene: TRBV5-1; CDR3 DNA: TGCGCCAGCAGCAAGGGACACGGGGGCTCCTACGAGCAGTACTTC; CDR3 protein: CASSKGHGGSYEQYF
clone size: NA; CDR3 length: 15; D gene: TRBD1; J gene: TRBJ1-5; V gene: TRBV20-1; CDR3 DNA: TGCAGTGCTAGGGGAACGACAGGGGGAGATCAGCCCCAGCATTTT; CDR3 protein: CSARGTTGGDQPQHF
clone size: NA; CDR3 length: 14; D gene: NA; J gene: TRBJ2-7; V gene: TRBV20-1; CDR3 DNA: TGCAGTGCTAAGGAGGAGTCAGGGGTCTACGAGCAGTACTTC; CDR3 protein: CSAKEESGVYEQYF
clone size: many; CDR3 length: 14; D gene: NA; J gene: TRBJ1-1; V gene: TRBV7-2; CDR3 DNA: TGTGCCAGCAGCCCTTGGAGGGTTAACACTGAAGCTTTCTTT; CDR3 protein: CASSPWRVNTEAFF
clone size: many; CDR3 length: 15; D gene: TRBD2; J gene: TRBJ2-3; V gene: TRBV20-1; CDR3 DNA: TGCAGTGCTAGAAGCTGGCGGGAGAGCACAGATACGCAGTATTTT; CDR3 protein: CSARSWRESTDTQYF
clone size: NA; CDR3 length: 14; D gene: NA; J gene: TRBJ2-2; V gene: TRBV4-1; CDR3 DNA: TGCGCCAGCAGCCAACCCGCGGAGACCGGGGAGCTGTTTTTT; CDR3 protein: CASSQPAETGELFF
clone size: NA; CDR3 length: 16; D gene: TRBD2; J gene: TRBJ2-2; V gene: TRBV27; CDR3 DNA: TGTGCCAGCAGTCGACTAGCGGGGGGGCGTACCGGGGAGCTGTTTTTT; CDR3 protein: CASSRLAGGRTGELFF
clone size: few; CDR3 length: 14; D gene: TRBD1; J gene: TRBJ1-1; V gene: TRBV6-6; CDR3 DNA: TGTGCCAGCAGTTACTGGGACAGGGCCGAGAGAGCTTTCTTT; CDR3 protein: CASSYWDRAERAFF
clone size: few; CDR3 length: 13; D gene: NA; J gene: TRBJ2-5; V gene: TRBV18; CDR3 DNA: TGTGCCAGCTCACCGGCTCAACAAGAGACCCAGTACTTC; CDR3 protein: CASSPAQQETQYF
clone size: many; CDR3 length: 13; D gene: NA; J gene: TRBJ1-6; V gene: TRBV5-6; CDR3 DNA: TGTGCCAGCAGCTTGCAGGCGAATTCACCCCTCCACTTT; CDR3 protein: CASSLQANSPLHF
clone size: many; CDR3 length: 14; D gene: TRBD1; J gene: TRBJ1-4; V gene: TRBV7-2; CDR3 DNA: TGTGCCAGCAGCTCCGACAGGGGCGCTGAAAAACTGTTTTTT; CDR3 protein: CASSSDRGAEKLFF
clone size: many; CDR3 length: 11; D gene: NA; J gene: TRBJ2-5; V gene: TRBV6-2/TRBV6-3; CDR3 DNA: TGTGCCAGCAGTTACTCTAGGACGGTGGACTTC; CDR3 protein: CASSYSRTVDF
clone size: many; CDR3 length: 17; D gene: TRBD2; J gene: TRBJ2-1; V gene: TRBV11-2; CDR3 DNA: TGTGCCAGCAGCTTAGAGCTAGCGGGGGTGTCCTACAATGAGCAGTTCTTC; CDR3 protein: CASSLELAGVSYNEQFF
clone size: NA; CDR3 length: 14; D gene: NA; J gene: TRBJ2-1; V gene: TRBV23-1; CDR3 DNA: TGCGCCAGCAGTCAGTCGAACAGGGTCGGTGAGCAGTTCTTC; CDR3 protein: CASSQSNRVGEQFF
clone size: NA; CDR3 length: 13; D gene: NA; J gene: TRBJ1-2; V gene: TRBV7-3; CDR3 DNA: TGTGCCAGCAGCTTCAATAGGGAAGGTGGCTACACCTTC; CDR3 protein: CASSFNREGGYTF
clone size: many; CDR3 length: 13; D gene: NA; J gene: TRBJ1-1; V gene: TRBV7-9; CDR3 DNA: TGTGCCAGCAGCTCCATGGGGGGCACTGAAGCTTTCTTT; CDR3 protein: CASSSMGGTEAFF
clone size: many; CDR3 length: 15; D gene: NA; J gene: TRBJ1-2; V gene: TRBV5-1; CDR3 DNA: TGCGCCAGCAGCTTGGTAACGGGACACTTTGGAGGCTACACCTTC; CDR3 protein: CASSLVTGHFGGYTF